This T cell receptor (beta chain) originates from a study of blood T cells in healthy people across ages. Germline V gene data show CDR1 as SQVTM and CDR2 as ANQGSEA. V lost 6 bases and J lost 4, with 16 bases in between. The CDR3 is 14 residues long. Whole-study findings and limits: Nothing was known about donor CMV status, and this possibly confounded expanded clonotype changes.

On this clonotype itself: What it binds is not known.

With a J-beta primer mix and a sample-barcoded 5' primer, a second PCR ran about 7 to 12 cycles. Every cDNA molecule carried a tag from a template-switch adaptor bearing 12 random nucleotides. TCRdb recomputed calls from the 5' RACE reads with MiXCR, one row per CDR3 protein. The table records 1.5 million to 2 million distinct CDR3 sequences, over 25% of them present only once. The gene calls are TRBV29-1 and TRBJ1-5, with D unclear. This sequence was found in a woman aged 30 to 39 in good health. What was sequenced was blood. The CDR3: CSVANDNPNQPQHF. The CDR3 DNA reads as TGCAGCGTCGCGAACGATAACCCTAATCAGCCCCAGCATTTT.